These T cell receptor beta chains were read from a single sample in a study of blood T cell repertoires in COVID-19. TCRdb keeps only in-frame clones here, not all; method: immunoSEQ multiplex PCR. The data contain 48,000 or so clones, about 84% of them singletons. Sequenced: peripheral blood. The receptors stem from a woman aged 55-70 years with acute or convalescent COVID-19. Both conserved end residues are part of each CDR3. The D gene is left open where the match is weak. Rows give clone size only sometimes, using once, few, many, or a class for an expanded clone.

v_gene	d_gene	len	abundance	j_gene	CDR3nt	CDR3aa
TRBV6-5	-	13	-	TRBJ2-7	TGTGCCAACTCGGCAGGGGAGACCTACGAGCAGTACTTC	CANSAGETYEQYF
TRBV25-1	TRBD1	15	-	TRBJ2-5	TGTGCCAGCAGTGGCCAGGGGGCCCCAAGAGAGACCCAGTACTTC	CASSGQGAPRETQYF
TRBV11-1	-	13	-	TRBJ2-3	TGTGCCAGCAGAGGCAGGGTGGCAGATACGCAGTATTTT	CASRGRVADTQYF
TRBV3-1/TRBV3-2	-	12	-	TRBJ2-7	TGTGCCAGCAGCCAGGGCCCCTACGAGCAGTACTTC	CASSQGPYEQYF
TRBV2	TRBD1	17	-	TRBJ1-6	TGTGCCAGCAGTGGGAATCGACAGGGGCCATATAATTCACCCCTCCACTTT	CASSGNRQGPYNSPLHF
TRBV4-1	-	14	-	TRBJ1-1	TGCGCCAGCAGCCAAGACCCGGGAAACACTGAAGCTTTCTTT	CASSQDPGNTEAFF
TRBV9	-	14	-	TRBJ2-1	TGTGCCAGCAGCCCGGACTCAATCTACAATGAGCAGTTCTTC	CASSPDSIYNEQFF
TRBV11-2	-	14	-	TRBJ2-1	TGTGCCAGCAGCTCCAACAGGGGGGGGAATGAGCAGTTCTTC	CASSSNRGGNEQFF
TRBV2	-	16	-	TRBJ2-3	TGTGCCAGCAGTGACCTCGGGACTCCTAGCACAGATACGCAGTATTTT	CASSDLGTPSTDTQYF
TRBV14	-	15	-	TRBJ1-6	TGTGCCAGCACCGGGGGGGGCAGCGCTAATTCACCCCTCCACTTT	CASTGGGSANSPLHF
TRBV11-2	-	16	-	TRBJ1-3	TGTGCCAGCAGCCCCTGGGCAGGGGACCCTGGAAACACCATATATTTT	CASSPWAGDPGNTIYF
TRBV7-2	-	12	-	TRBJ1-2	TGTGCCAGCAGCTCAGTCAGGGTTGGCTACACCTTC	CASSSVRVGYTF
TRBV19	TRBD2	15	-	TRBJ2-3	TGTGCCAGTAGTCGGACTAGCGGGAGCATAGATACGCAGTATTTT	CASSRTSGSIDTQYF
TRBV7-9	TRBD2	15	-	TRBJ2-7	TGTGCCAGCAGCCCACTTAGCGGGAGCGGATCCGAGCAGTACTTC	CASSPLSGSGSEQYF
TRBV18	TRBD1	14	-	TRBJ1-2	TGTGCCAGCTCACCGATGGACAGGGCAAATGGCTACACCTTC	CASSPMDRANGYTF
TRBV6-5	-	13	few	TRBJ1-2	TGTGCCAGCAGGGACGGGGGGAGGTATGGCTACACCTTC	CASRDGGRYGYTF
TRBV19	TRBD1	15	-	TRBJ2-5	TGTGCCAGTAGTACCGGACAGGGGGCTGGAGAGACCCAGTACTTC	CASSTGQGAGETQYF
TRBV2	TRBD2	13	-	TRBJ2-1	TGTGCCACCGGACTAGCGGGGTTAAATGAGCAGTTCTTC	CATGLAGLNEQFF
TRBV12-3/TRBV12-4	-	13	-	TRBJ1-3	TGTGCCAGCAGCCAGACAGCTGGAAACACCATATATTTT	CASSQTAGNTIYF
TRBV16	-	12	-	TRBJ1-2	TGTGCCAGCAGCCAATCCAGGGCAGGCTACACCTTC	CASSQSRAGYTF
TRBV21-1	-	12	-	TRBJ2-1	TGTGCCAGAGCGATCAGCTACAATGAGCAGTTCTTC	CARAISYNEQFF
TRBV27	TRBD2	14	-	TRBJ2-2	TGTGCCAGCAGTTTCCTTGCGGGAGGCGGGGAGCTGTTTTTT	CASSFLAGGGELFF
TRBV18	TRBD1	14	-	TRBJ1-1	TGTGCCAGCTCACCCGGACAGGGGAGTACTGAAGCTTTCTTT	CASSPGQGSTEAFF
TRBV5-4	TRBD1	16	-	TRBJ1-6	TGTGCCAGCAGCTTGGTGGGACAGGGGGCAATTTCACCCCTCCACTTT	CASSLVGQGAISPLHF
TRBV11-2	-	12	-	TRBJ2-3	TGTGCCAGCAGCTTAGATCGGGATACGCAGTATTTT	CASSLDRDTQYF
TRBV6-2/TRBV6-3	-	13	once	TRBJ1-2	TGTGCCAGCAGTTACGAGAAATACTATGGCTACACCTTC	CASSYEKYYGYTF
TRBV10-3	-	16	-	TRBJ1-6	TGTGCCATCAGTGAGGGGGCAGGGAGGGCTAATTCACCCCTCCACTTT	CAISEGAGRANSPLHF
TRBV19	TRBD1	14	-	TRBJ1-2	TGTGCCAGTAGGGGGGACAGGGTAGTTCGTGGCTACACCTTC	CASRGDRVVRGYTF
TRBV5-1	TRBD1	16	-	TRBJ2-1	TGCGCCAGCAGCTCAACCGGGACAGGGGGCAATGCTGAGCAGTTCTTC	CASSSTGTGGNAEQFF
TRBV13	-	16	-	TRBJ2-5	TGTGCCAGCAGCCCCGTACGGTCGGGGGGCGGGGAGACCCAGTACTTC	CASSPVRSGGGETQYF
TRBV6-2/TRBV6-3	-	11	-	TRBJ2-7	TGTGCCAGCAGTTCCTTATACGAGCAGTACTTC	CASSSLYEQYF
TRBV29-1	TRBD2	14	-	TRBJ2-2	TGCAGCGCCGGGACTAGCGGGGGTTCCGGGGAGCTGTTTTTT	CSAGTSGGSGELFF
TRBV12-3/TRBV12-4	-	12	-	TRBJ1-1	TGTGCCAGCAGTTTAGCGAGGGTGGAAGCTTTCTTT	CASSLARVEAFF
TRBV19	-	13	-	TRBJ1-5	TGTGCCAGTAGTCCGAGGCTCAATCAGCCCCAGCATTTT	CASSPRLNQPQHF
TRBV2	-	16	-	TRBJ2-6	TGTGCCAGCAGTGAAGCGCGAACGCCAGGGGCCAACGTCCTGACTTTC	CASSEARTPGANVLTF
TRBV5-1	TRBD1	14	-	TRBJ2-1	TGCGCCAGCAGCGCAAGACAGGGGTTGAATGAGCAGTTCTTC	CASSARQGLNEQFF
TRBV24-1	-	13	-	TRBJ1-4	TGTGCCACCAGGGGCTCGCCGAGTGAAAAACTGTTTTTT	CATRGSPSEKLFF
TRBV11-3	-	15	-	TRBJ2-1	TGTGCCAGCAGCTTAGGGTCAGGCAGGAACAATGAGCAGTTCTTC	CASSLGSGRNNEQFF
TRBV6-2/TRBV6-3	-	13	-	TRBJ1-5	TGTGCCAGCAGTGATACAGTCAATCAGCCCCAGCATTTT	CASSDTVNQPQHF
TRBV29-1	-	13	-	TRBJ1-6	TGCAGCGCCGCAGAGGGTTTGGATTCACCCCTCCACTTT	CSAAEGLDSPLHF
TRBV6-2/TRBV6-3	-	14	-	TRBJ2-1	TGTGCCAGCAGTCCAACACTAGCCTACAATGAGCAGTTCTTC	CASSPTLAYNEQFF
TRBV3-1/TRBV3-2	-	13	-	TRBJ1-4	TGTGCCAGCAGCCCCCCGAGTAATGAAAAACTGTTTTTT	CASSPPSNEKLFF
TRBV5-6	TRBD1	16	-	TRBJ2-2	TGTGCCAGCAGCTTGGGACAGGGGCAACACACCGGGGAGCTGTTTTTT	CASSLGQGQHTGELFF
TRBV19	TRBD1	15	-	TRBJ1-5	TGTGCCAGTAGTACCGACGGGACAGTCAATCAGCCCCAGCATTTT	CASSTDGTVNQPQHF
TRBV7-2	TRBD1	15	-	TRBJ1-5	TGTGCCAGCAGCTTAGGGACAGGGGGCAATCAGCCCCAGCATTTT	CASSLGTGGNQPQHF
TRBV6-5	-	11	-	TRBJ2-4	TGTGCCAGCAGTCTAGTCAACATTCAGTACTTC	CASSLVNIQYF
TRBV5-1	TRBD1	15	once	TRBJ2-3	TGCGCCAGCAGCTTTCGGACAGGGGCTGTAGATACGCAGTATTTT	CASSFRTGAVDTQYF
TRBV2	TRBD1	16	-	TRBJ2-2	TGTGCCAGCCGGCCCGACAGGGGCGTTGTCACCGGGGAGCTGTTTTTT	CASRPDRGVVTGELFF